This T cell receptor beta chain was recovered during a study of blood T cells in healthy people across ages. Study background: When template switching was applied, about one barcoded beta molecule was captured per two T cells.

PCR was performed a second time for 7 to 11 cycles using a sample-barcoded 5' primer and a J-beta primer mix. Unique molecular identifiers of 12 random nucleotides labeled each cDNA. Via MiXCR, TCRdb re-called the 5' RACE reads, giving one row per CDR3 protein. The sample gives 550,000 to 600,000 distinct CDR3 sequences, around 48% of which show up once; under 30% is in the top ten. The sample holds a few counts of this clonotype. The CDR3 length is 13 residues. Germline CDR1 is LGHNA and CDR2 is YSLEER. V gave up 4 bases and J gave up 7 bases, with 13 bases separating them. The sample providers were healthy Caucasian people from Russia, aged about 6 to 95.

The chain uses TRBV4-3 and TRBJ1-2; perhaps TRBD1 as D (6 bases). The TCR originated in an elderly man in good health. The sequencing sample was made of blood. CDR3 protein: CASSPDSDRGYTF. Written as DNA, the CDR3 is TGCGCCAGCAGCCCGGACAGCGATCGTGGCTACACCTTC.